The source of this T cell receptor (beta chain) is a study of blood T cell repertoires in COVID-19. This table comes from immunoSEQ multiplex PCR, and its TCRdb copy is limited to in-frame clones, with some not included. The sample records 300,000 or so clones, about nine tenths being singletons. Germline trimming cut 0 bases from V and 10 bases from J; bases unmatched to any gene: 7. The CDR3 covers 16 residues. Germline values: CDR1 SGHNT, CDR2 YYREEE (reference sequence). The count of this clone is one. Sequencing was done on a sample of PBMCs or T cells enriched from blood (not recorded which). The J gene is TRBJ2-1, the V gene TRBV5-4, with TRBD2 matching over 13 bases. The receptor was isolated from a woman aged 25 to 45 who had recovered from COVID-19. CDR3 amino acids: CASSLGITSGRDEQFF. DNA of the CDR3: TGTGCCAGCAGCTTGGGGATAACTAGCGGGAGGGACGAGCAGTTCTTC.